This TCR beta chain derives from a study of cytomegalovirus exposure and HLA in healthy donors. Healthy bone marrow donors supplied every sample. The primer mix had 60 Vbeta and 13 Jbeta primers. Repertoires were generated with immunoSEQ multiplex PCR, while TCRdb's copy carries only in-frame clones and drops some. In the table there are around 150,000 clones, about 80% of which are singletons. J gave up 5 bases and V 7 bases, and 10 bases lay outside the gene matches. CDR3 size: 16 residues. CDR1 is LNHDA and CDR2 is SQIVND in the germline V gene (reference sequence). This clone was counted once. Its cognate antigen is unknown. General study results and limits: Sequencing depth across donors, presence/absence analyses assumed, was roughly uniform. The study carried out a later analysis of TCR beta sequences. It associated some 15,000 of them with specific HLA alleles at a false discovery rate of 0.05. Despite most TCR sequences being rare, some public TCRs occurred in many donors.

The receptor comes from a man aged 35 to 55 in good health and CMV-seropositive. This sequence joins TRBV19 and TRBJ1-5; TRBD1 matches at 11 bases. The specimen sequenced was PBMCs. The DNA of the CDR3 is TGTGCCAGTACCTTCGGGAAGGGACAGGGGGATCAGCCCCAGCATTTT. It is translated as CASTFGKGQGDQPQHF. Full variable domain (remainder filled in from reference TRBV19 and TRBJ1-5): DGGITQSPKYLFRKEGQNVTLSCEQNLNHDAMYWYRQDPGQGLRLIYYSQIVNDFQKGDIAEGYSVSREKKESFPLTVTSAQKNPTAFYLCASTFGKGQGDQPQHFGDGTRLSIL.